This entry concerns a single TCR beta chain. No antigen is known for it. This CDR3 has 18 residues. Germline-derived CDR1 and CDR2 are SGHAT and FQNNGV. The V and J ends lost 3 bases and 0 bases, in that order; junction bases with no gene match: 9. The source of the sample is a study of PD-1 blockade in classical Hodgkin lymphoma. General study results and limits: By C4D1, diversity of CD4+ TCRs had risen significantly, whereas that of CD8+ TCRs had not. Patients newly diagnosed and complete responders had comparable baseline diversity.

Stated time point: cycle 4 day 1 (C4D1), after less than seven weeks of nivolumab. Every patient relapsed after autologous stem cell transplantation, and brentuximab vedotin exposure varied. Purification of CD4+ T cells from thawed PBMCs was performed via magnetic negative selection. Patients showed best responses of complete response, partial response or progressive disease. TCRdb's table, derived via immunoSEQ multiplex PCR, lists solely in-frame clones and lacks some. The data hold roughly 30,000 clones, with less than 85% observed a single time. Sequenced here: CD4+ T cells from blood, sampled before the fourth cycle of nivolumab. This chain connects TRBV11-2 to TRBJ2-7; 12 bases map to TRBD1. This TCR was sampled from a human donor with classical Hodgkin lymphoma. Written as DNA, the CDR3 is TGTGCCAGCAGCTTGGGGACAGGGGGCTTCGTTGGCTCCTACGAGCAGTACTTC. This codes for CASSLGTGGFVGSYEQYF.